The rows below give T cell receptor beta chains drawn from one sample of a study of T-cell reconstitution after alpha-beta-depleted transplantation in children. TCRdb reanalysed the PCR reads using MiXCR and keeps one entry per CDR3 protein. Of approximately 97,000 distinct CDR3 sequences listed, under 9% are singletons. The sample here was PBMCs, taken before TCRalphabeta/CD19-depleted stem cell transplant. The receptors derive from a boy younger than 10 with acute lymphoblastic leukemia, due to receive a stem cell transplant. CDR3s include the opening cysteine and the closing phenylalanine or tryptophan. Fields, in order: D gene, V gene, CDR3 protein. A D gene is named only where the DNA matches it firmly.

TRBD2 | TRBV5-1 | CASREGSGVDTQYF
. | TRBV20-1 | CSARDQEYSNQPQHF
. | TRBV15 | CATSTPTASNQPQHF
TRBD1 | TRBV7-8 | CASSLSPLQGYGYTF
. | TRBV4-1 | CASSQDGYTDTQYF
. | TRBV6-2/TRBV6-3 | CASAEQGNYEQYF
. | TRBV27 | CASSLSGTGELFF
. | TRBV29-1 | CSVIHGGQHITYNEQFF
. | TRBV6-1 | CASSPSGTPAYNEQFF
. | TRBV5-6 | CASSLAREWNQPQHF
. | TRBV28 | CASNGQRNQPQHF
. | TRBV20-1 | CSARDLAGQWTQYF
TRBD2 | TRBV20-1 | CSARTSGGGYDNEQFF
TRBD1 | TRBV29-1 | CSVYTGGTEAFF
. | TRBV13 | CASSSTDQHPQETQYF
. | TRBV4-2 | CASSQDRGARGTDTQYF
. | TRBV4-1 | CASSQDFYNEQFF
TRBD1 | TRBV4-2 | CASSQFPGQESSNYGYTF
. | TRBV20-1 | CSAIHHSGYEQYF
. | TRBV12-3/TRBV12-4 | CASSLTTLNTGELFF
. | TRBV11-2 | CASSSDRPSSYNEQFF
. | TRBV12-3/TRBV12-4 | CASSSDSLYGYTF
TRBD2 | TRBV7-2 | CASSLGGTSGVPYEQYF
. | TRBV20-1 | CSARDRVSTGMRNQPQHF
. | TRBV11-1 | CASSLGNRVGSFHEQFF
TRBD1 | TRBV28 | CATWTGGRSTQYF
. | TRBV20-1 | CSAPWTPSGIKNIQYF
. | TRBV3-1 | CASSQGWTASGANVLTF
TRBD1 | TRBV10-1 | CASSVPGTAGVTDTDTQYF
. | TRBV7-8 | CASSRLTGWRELFF
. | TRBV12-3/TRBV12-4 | CASSLVDKNIQYF
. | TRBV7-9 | CASSLVGSGSFYGYTF
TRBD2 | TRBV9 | CASSVTSGGASTDTQYF
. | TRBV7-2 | CASSLAGVSGNEQFF
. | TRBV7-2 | CASSLVGGRRDTQYF
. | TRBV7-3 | CASSLVSDTQYF
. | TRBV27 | CASSLGPGPALYEQYF
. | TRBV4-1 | CASSQVRGAASEAFF
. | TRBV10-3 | CATQVGPPQPQHF
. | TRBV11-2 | CASSLSGSGGEKLFF
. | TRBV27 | CASSSLTQGGEQYF
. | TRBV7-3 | CASSARAEAFSGANVLTF